One and the same sample provided the 9 T cell receptor beta chains below, sequenced in a study of blood T cell repertoires in COVID-19. Using immunoSEQ multiplex PCR, the repertoire was profiled, and TCRdb retains in-frame clones only, with some absent. The sample lists around 360,000 clones, about 90% seen once, with around 1.9% in the top ten. Sequencing was performed on PBMCs or T cells enriched from blood (not recorded which). These receptors originate from a man in his forties or fifties in a cohort exposed to, infected with or recovered from COVID-19 (not recorded which).

The V gene is TRBV2, the J gene TRBJ1-5, with TRBD1 identical over 7 bases. The CDR3 contains 14 residues. Trimming removed 5 bases from V and 3 bases from J; junction bases left unmatched: 4. Per germline, CDR1 SNHLY and CDR2 FYNNEI. The CDR3 is CASSQTGSNQPQHF. CDR3 in DNA: TGTGCCAGCAGTCAGACAGGGTCCAATCAGCCCCAGCATTTT. Complete variable domain (other parts from reference TRBV2 and TRBJ1-5): EPEVTQTPSHQVTQMGQEVILRCVPISNHLYFYWYRQILGQKVEFLVSFYNNEISEKSEIFDDQFSVERPDGSNFTLKIRSTKLEDSAMYFCASSQTGSNQPQHFGDGTRLSIL.

The CDR3 nucleotides read TGTGCCAGCAGCCGAGGACAGACCTACGAGCAGTACTTC. Translating gives CASSRGQTYEQYF. The genes are TRBV11-3 and TRBJ2-7; possible D gene TRBD1, 6 bases. CDR3 size: 13 residues. Looked up from germline, CDR1 is SGHNT and CDR2 is YENEEA. Trimming left V 5 bases short and J 2 bases short, with 10 bases between.

In DNA form, the CDR3 reads TGTGCCAGCAGCTCGGGACAGCTCAATGAAAAACTGTTTTTT. It specifies CASSSGQLNEKLFF. The chain carries TRBV6-5 and TRBJ1-4; 7 positions match TRBD1. Unmatched junction bases numbered 6, after V lost 6 bases and J lost 5 bases. The CDR3 runs 14 residues. Germline V gene lookup returns CDR1 MNHEY and CDR2 SVGAGI.

This chain uses TRBV5-1 with TRBJ2-3; 10 positions match TRBD1. V lost 5 bases to trimming and J lost 5 bases; unmatched junction nucleotides: 8. CDR1 and CDR2 (germline): SGHRS, YFSETQ. This CDR3 contains 15 residues. CDR3 amino acids: CASSWRQGAGDTQYF. The CDR3 DNA sequence: TGCGCCAGCAGTTGGAGACAGGGGGCGGGAGATACGCAGTATTTT.

V usage is TRBV19 and J usage is TRBJ2-7; D possibly corresponds to TRBD2 (6 bases). CDR3 length: 12 residues. Germline lookup yields CDR1 LNHDA and CDR2 SQIVND (reference sequence). The germline V and J ends were trimmed by 7 bases and 2 bases, with 9 bases remaining between them. The CDR3 sequence: CASTGRAYEQYF. The DNA for the CDR3 is TGTGCCAGTACCGGGAGAGCCTACGAGCAGTACTTC.

In its sample, this clone was seen once. As DNA, the CDR3 is TGTGCCACCAGCAGAGACAGGCCATCTGGAAACACCATATATTTT. This encodes CATSRDRPSGNTIYF. The chain has TRBV15 and TRBJ1-3; D uncertain. Germline CDR1 is LNHNV and CDR2 is YYDKDF (reference sequence). The CDR3 covers 15 residues. Trimming removed 0 bases at V and 1 base at J, with 7 bases between. Combining the CDR3 with reference TRBV15 and TRBJ1-3 gives the whole variable domain DAMVIQNPRYQVTQFGKPVTLSCSQTLNHNVMYWYQQKSSQAPKLLFHYYDKDFNNEADTPDNFQSRRPNTSFCFLDIRSPGLGDTAMYLCATSRDRPSGNTIYFGEGSWLTVV.

As concerns this clone: A much larger clone differs from this one at a single base, so this may be a read error. In the same sample, other DNA sequences code for this CDR3. The CDR3: CASSLPGHPNYGYTF. The CDR3 DNA reads TGTGCCAGCAGTTTACCGGGACACCCTAACTATGGCTACACCTTC. This chain uses TRBV28 with TRBJ1-2; D perhaps matches TRBD1 (6 bases). V was cut by 2 bases and J by 0 bases, with 10 bases left in between. Germline loops: CDR1 MDHEN, CDR2 SYDVKM. CDR3 length equals 15 residues.

The chain combines TRBV3-1 (or the pseudogene TRBV3-2) with TRBJ1-2, with 8 bases aligning to TRBD1. The CDR3 loop spans 16 amino acids. The trim removed 4 bases at V and 7 bases at J, leaving 14 bases unmatched. Germline assignment: CDR1 LGHDT and CDR2 YNNKEL (reference sequence). Here the CDR3 reads CASSPLGQGALGGYTF. The CDR3 nucleotides read TGTGCCAGCAGCCCCCTTGGGCAGGGGGCGTTGGGTGGCTACACCTTC.

This chain uses TRBV19 with TRBJ1-6; TRBD1 matches at 7 bases. The CDR3 has 14 amino acids. CDR1 LNHDA and CDR2 SQIVND come from the germline V gene (reference sequence). The J segment lost 7 bases and the V segment lost 4 bases, leaving 4 bases of the junction unmatched. The DNA for the CDR3 is TGTGCCAGTAGTAGGGACAGAGGAAATTCACCCCTCCACTTT. Its protein product is CASSRDRGNSPLHF.